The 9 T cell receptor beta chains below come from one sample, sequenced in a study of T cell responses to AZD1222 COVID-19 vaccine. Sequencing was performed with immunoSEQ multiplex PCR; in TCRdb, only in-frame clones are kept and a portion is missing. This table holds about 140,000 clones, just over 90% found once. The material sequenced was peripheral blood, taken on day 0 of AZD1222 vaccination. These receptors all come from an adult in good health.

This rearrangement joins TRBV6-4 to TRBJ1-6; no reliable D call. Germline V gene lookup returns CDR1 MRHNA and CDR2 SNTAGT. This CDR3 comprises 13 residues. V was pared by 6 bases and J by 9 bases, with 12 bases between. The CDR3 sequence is CASSITEGSPLHF. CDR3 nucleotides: TGTGCCAGCAGCATCACAGAAGGTTCACCCCTCCACTTT.

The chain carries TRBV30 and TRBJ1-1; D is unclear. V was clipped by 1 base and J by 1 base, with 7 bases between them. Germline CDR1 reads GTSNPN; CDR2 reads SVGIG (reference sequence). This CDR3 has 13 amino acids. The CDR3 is CAWSAAPNTEAFF. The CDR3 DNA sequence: TGTGCCTGGAGTGCCGCACCGAACACTGAAGCTTTCTTT.

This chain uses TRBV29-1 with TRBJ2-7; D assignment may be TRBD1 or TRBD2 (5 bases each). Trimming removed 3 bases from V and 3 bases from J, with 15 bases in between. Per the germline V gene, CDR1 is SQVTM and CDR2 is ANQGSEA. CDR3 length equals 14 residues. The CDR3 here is CSVERDPWDYEQYF. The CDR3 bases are TGCAGCGTTGAGAGGGACCCATGGGACTACGAGCAGTACTTC.

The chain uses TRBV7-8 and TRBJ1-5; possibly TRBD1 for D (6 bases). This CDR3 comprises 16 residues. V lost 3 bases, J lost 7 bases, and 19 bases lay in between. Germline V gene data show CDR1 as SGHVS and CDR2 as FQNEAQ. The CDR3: CASSLFGSGAQQPQHF. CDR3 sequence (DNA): TGTGCCAGCAGCTTGTTCGGGTCAGGGGCGCAACAGCCCCAGCATTTT.

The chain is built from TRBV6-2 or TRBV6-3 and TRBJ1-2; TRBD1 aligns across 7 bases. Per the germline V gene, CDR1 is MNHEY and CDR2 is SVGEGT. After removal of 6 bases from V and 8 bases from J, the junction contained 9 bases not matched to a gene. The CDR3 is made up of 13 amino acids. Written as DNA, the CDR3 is TGTGCCAGCAGCCCACAGGGGCGGATCGGCTACACCTTC. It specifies CASSPQGRIGYTF.

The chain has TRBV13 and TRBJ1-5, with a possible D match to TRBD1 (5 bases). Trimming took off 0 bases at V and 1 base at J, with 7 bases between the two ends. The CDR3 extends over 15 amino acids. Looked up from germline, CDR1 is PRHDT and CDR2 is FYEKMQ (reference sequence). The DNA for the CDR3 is TGTGCCAGCAGCTTAGGAGGGACGAGCAATCAGCCCCAGCATTTT. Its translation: CASSLGGTSNQPQHF.

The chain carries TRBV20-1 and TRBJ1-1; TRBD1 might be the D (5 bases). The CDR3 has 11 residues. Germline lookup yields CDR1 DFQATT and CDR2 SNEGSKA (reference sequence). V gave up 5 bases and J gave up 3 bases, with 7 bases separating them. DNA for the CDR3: TGCAGTGCTGGGGGGGACACTGAAGCTTTCTTT. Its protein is CSAGGDTEAFF.

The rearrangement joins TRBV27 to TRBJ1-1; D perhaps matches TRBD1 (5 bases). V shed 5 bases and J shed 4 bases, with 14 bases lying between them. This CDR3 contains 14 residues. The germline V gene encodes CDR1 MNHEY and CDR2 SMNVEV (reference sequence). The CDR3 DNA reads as TGTGCCAGCAGTAGCGCAGGGAGGGGCACTGAAGCTTTCTTT. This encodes CASSSAGRGTEAFF.

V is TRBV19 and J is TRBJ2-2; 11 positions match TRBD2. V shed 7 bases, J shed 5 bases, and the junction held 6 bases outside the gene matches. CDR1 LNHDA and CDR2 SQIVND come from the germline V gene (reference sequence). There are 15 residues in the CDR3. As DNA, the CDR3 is TGTGCCAGTACTAGTAGCGGGAGGGCTACCGGGGAGCTGTTTTTT. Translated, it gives CASTSSGRATGELFF.